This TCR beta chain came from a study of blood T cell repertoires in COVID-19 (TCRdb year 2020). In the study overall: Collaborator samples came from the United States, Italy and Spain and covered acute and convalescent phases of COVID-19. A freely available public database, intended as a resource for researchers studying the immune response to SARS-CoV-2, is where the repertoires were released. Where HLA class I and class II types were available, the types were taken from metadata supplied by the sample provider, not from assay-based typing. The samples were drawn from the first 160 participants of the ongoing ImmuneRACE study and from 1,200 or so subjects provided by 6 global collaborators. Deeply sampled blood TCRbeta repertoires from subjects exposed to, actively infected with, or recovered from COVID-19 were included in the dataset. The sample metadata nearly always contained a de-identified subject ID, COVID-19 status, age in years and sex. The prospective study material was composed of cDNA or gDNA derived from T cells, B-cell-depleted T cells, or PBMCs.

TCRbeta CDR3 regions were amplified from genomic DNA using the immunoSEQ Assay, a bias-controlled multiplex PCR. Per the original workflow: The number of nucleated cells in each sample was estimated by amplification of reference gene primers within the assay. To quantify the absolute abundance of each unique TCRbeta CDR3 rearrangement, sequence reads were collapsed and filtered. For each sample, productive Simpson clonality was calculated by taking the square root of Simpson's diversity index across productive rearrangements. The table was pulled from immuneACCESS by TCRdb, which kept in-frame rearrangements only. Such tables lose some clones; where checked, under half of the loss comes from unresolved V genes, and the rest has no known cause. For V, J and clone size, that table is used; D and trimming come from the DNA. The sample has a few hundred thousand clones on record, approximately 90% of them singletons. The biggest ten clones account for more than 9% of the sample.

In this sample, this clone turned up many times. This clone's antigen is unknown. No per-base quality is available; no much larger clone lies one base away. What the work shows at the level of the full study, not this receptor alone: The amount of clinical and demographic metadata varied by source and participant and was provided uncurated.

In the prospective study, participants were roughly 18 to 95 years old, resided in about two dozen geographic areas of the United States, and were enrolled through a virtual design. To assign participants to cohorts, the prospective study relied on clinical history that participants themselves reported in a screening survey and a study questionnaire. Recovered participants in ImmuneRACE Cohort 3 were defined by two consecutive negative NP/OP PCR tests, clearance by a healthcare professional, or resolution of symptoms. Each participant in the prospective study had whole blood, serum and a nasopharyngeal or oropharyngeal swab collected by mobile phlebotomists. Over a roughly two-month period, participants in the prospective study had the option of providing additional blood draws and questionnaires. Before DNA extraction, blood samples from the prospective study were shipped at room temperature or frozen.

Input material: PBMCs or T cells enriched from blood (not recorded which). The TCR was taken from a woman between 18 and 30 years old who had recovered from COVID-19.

The CDR3 loop reads CSASPSGSYEQYF. DNA sequence: TGCAGTGCTAGTCCTAGCGGCTCCTACGAGCAGTACTTC. Recombination linked TRBV20-1 to TRBJ2-7, with 7 junctional bases fitting TRBD2. For this chain, trimming is 3 bases at the V end and 0 bases at the J end, and the number of junction bases without a gene match is 2. The germline V gene encodes CDR1 DFQATT and CDR2 SNEGSKA (reference sequence). Including cysteine and phenylalanine, the CDR3 has 13 amino acids. Of all the DNA, just the CDR3 is kept, 39 bases in frame from base 1.